These 17 T cell receptor beta chains originate from one sample sequenced in a study of human T cells and chemical hapten exposure. TCRdb called the RACE reads again in MiXCR, with one record for every CDR3 protein. The sample has tens of thousands of distinct CDR3 sequences, approximately 9.9% seen once. Time point described: pre-sensitization, week 0. Specified treatment: therapeutic diphenylcyclopropenone sensitization with weekly scalp DPC. Specimen: whole blood, collected in connection with sensitization to the hapten diphenylcyclopropenone (DPC). These receptors were taken from a middle-aged woman with alopecia areata. Some clones in this sample may be carry-over from other donors' samples.

This clonotype was observed a handful of times. V is TRBV6-2 or TRBV6-3 and J is TRBJ1-2, with 7 bases that match TRBD1. The germline CDR1 and CDR2 sequences are MNHEY and SVGEGT. The CDR3 is made up of 13 amino acids. V dropped 4 bases and J dropped 7; count of bases not matched to a gene: 6. The CDR3 DNA follows: TGTGCCAGCAGTTCCATGACAGGGACTGGCTACACCTTC. It translates to CASSSMTGTGYTF.

This clonotype was seen ten or more times. The chain is built from TRBV28 and TRBJ1-2; unclear D gene. Germline assignment: CDR1 MDHEN and CDR2 SYDVKM. This CDR3 comprises 14 residues. The ends were cut back, 7 bases at V and 7 bases at J, with 19 bases in the middle. This chain's CDR3 is CASTSNDGVSGYTF. The CDR3, as DNA: TGTGCCAGCACCTCCAACGACGGGGTTTCTGGCTACACCTTC.

This clonotype came up a few times. The chain employs TRBV7-6 and TRBJ1-1; tentatively, D is TRBD1 (5 bases). The CDR3 has 12 amino acids. The V and J ends lost 5 bases and 11 bases respectively, with 15 bases between them. Germline CDR1 is SGHVS and CDR2 is FNYEAQ. The chain's CDR3 is CASSRGLGEAFF. The CDR3 bases are TGTGCCAGCAGCCGGGGGTTGGGGGAGGCTTTCTTT. Filled out from reference TRBV7-6 and TRBJ1-1, the complete variable domain reads GAGVSQSPRYKVTKRGQDVALRCDPISGHVSLYWYRQALGQGPEFLTYFNYEAQQDKSGLPNDRFSAERPEGSISTLTIQRTEQRDSAMYRCASSRGLGEAFFGQGTRLTVV.

In its sample, this clonotype was seen many times. The chain uses TRBV9 and TRBJ2-7, with TRBD1 as a possible D gene (6 bases). The V gene's germline CDR1 is SGDLS and CDR2 YYNGEE. With 0 bases removed from V and 7 bases from J, the gap between germline ends came to 17 bases. CDR3 length: 15 residues. The CDR3 here is CASSVEHRALGEQYF. The CDR3 DNA reads as TGTGCCAGCAGCGTAGAGCACAGGGCCCTAGGGGAGCAGTACTTC.

V is TRBV28 and J is TRBJ2-3; D gene unclear. The CDR3 is made up of 12 amino acids. V lost 8 bases and J lost 4, with 10 bases in between. Germline CDR1 and CDR2: MDHEN and SYDVKM. The CDR3 coding sequence is TGTGCCAGCGGAACCCCCGCAGATACGCAGTATTTT. It specifies CASGTPADTQYF. The full variable domain, completed using reference TRBV28 and TRBJ2-3, is DVKVTQSSRYLVKRTGEKVFLECVQDMDHENMFWYRQDPGLGLRLIYFSYDVKMKEKGDIPEGYSVSREKKERFSLILESASTNQTSMYLCASGTPADTQYFGPGTRLTVL.

At least ten counts were recorded for this clonotype. This chain links TRBV14 with TRBJ2-5; TRBD2 matches at 8 bases. The germline CDR1 and CDR2 sequences are SGHDN and FVKESK. This CDR3 contains 15 residues. Losses at the gene ends were 5 bases for V and 4 bases for J; bases not matched to a gene: 9. The CDR3 spells CASSEVAGSRETQYF. The DNA of the CDR3 is TGTGCCAGCAGCGAAGTAGCGGGGAGCCGAGAGACCCAGTACTTC.

This clonotype has ten or more counts. V gene TRBV5-1 combines with J gene TRBJ2-1; tentatively, D is TRBD2 (6 bases). Germline CDR1 is SGHRS and CDR2 is YFSETQ. The CDR3 is 16 residues long. The V end lost 3 bases, the J end lost 2 bases, and 15 bases lay between the germline ends. This CDR3 is CASSSLPSATYNEQFF. For the CDR3, the DNA is TGCGCCAGCAGCTCCCTCCCTAGCGCAACCTACAATGAGCAGTTCTTC. Together with reference TRBV5-1 and TRBJ2-1, the CDR3 gives the full variable domain: KAGVTQTPRYLIKTRGQQVTLSCSPISGHRSVSWYQQTPGQGLQFLFEYFSETQRNKGNFPGRFSGRQFSNSRSEMNVSTLELGDSALYLCASSSLPSATYNEQFFGPGTRLTVL.

The V call is TRBV3-1, the J call TRBJ1-5, with unresolved D. The V end was cut by 8 bases, the J end by 5 bases, with 13 bases between. The CDR3 extends over 13 amino acids. From germline, CDR1 is LGHDT and CDR2 YNNKEL (reference sequence). The CDR3 coding sequence is TGTGCCAGCTCTACTAATCCCGATCAGCCCCAGCATTTT. Its translation: CASSTNPDQPQHF.

This clonotype occurred many times. The J gene is TRBJ2-1, the V gene TRBV5-8; D tentatively reads TRBD1 or TRBD2 (5 bases each). Germline V gene sequence: CDR1 SGHTS, CDR2 YDEGEE. The CDR3 is 15 residues long. V was pared by 2 bases and J by 1 base, with 10 bases between. CDR3 nucleotide sequence: TGTGCCAGCAGCTTAAGAGGGGTATCCTACAATGAGCAGTTCTTC. Translating it yields CASSLRGVSYNEQFF.

Ten or more counts support this clonotype. The chain joins TRBV7-6 to TRBJ1-6, with D uncertain. Germline CDR1 and CDR2: SGHVS and FNYEAQ. The V and J ends lost 1 base and 9 bases respectively, with 4 bases between them. The CDR3 covers 12 residues. CDR3 loop: CASSLGTSPLHF. The CDR3 bases are TGTGCCAGCAGCTTAGGGACTTCACCCCTCCACTTT.

This clonotype was seen a few times. Here the CDR3 DNA reads TGCAGCGTCGCCGTCCGAGACAGTGCATACGAGCAGTACTTC. Its translation: CSVAVRDSAYEQYF. The genes are TRBV29-1 and TRBJ2-7, with a tentative D call TRBD1 (5 bases). V was clipped by 6 bases and J by 4 bases, with 19 bases between them. This CDR3 is built from 14 residues. In germline, CDR1 is SQVTM, CDR2 ANQGSEA.

At least ten counts were recorded for this clonotype. The chain employs TRBV5-4 and TRBJ2-7; 10 bases agree with TRBD1. J lost 7 bases, V lost 4 bases, and 8 bases had no gene match. The length of the CDR3 is 14 residues. Germline V gives CDR1 SGHNT, CDR2 YYREEE (reference sequence). CDR3 in DNA: TGTGCCAGCAGCCTACGACAGGGGGCGGAAGAGCAGTACTTC. This translates into CASSLRQGAEEQYF.

This clonotype was found a few times. The genes are TRBV28 and TRBJ2-7; D might be TRBD2 (7 bases). This CDR3 region has 17 residues. V was cut by 6 bases and J by 2 bases, with 23 bases left in between. Per germline, CDR1 MDHEN and CDR2 SYDVKM. The chain's CDR3 is CASSPLEWEGVTYEQYF. The CDR3, as DNA: TGTGCCAGCAGCCCCCTGGAGTGGGAGGGGGTGACCTACGAGCAGTACTTC. Looking up the rest from reference TRBV28 and TRBJ2-7 gives the full variable domain: DVKVTQSSRYLVKRTGEKVFLECVQDMDHENMFWYRQDPGLGLRLIYFSYDVKMKEKGDIPEGYSVSREKKERFSLILESASTNQTSMYLCASSPLEWEGVTYEQYFGPGTRLTVT.

This clonotype was counted at least ten times. J is TRBJ2-1 and V is TRBV7-2, with 14 bases that match TRBD2. V lost 5 bases and J lost 9; bases outside the gene matches: 9. Germline CDR1 is SGHTA and CDR2 is FQGNSA. The length of the CDR3 is 16 residues. The CDR3 bases are TGTGCCAGCAGCCCCGACCGACTAGCGGGGGGGCGTGAGCAGTTCTTC. Protein: CASSPDRLAGGREQFF.

The V gene is TRBV2, the J gene TRBJ2-5; a weak D match, TRBD1 (6 bases). Germline CDR1 is SNHLY and CDR2 is FYNNEI. The CDR3 is 13 amino acids. V lost 7 bases, J lost 2 bases, and 11 bases lay in between. CDR3 region: CASKGGRQETQYF. The CDR3 nucleotides are TGTGCCAGCAAAGGGGGACGGCAAGAGACCCAGTACTTC.

This clonotype has ten or more counts. The genes are TRBV19 and TRBJ1-5; no clear D gene. CDR1 and CDR2 from the germline V gene are LNHDA and SQIVND (reference sequence). V was pared by 3 bases and J by 0 bases, with 6 bases between. This CDR3 region has 14 residues. This chain's CDR3 is CASSMEDSNQPQHF. Written as DNA, the CDR3 is TGTGCCAGTAGTATGGAGGATAGCAATCAGCCCCAGCATTTT.

The rearrangement joins TRBV29-1 to TRBJ2-1; 11 bases are a match to TRBD1. Trimming at V came to 3 bases and at J to 2 bases, leaving 0 bases not matched to a gene. This CDR3 is built from 14 residues. Germline V CDR1 and CDR2: SQVTM, ANQGSEA. The CDR3 here is CSVEGQGAYNEQFF. The DNA of the CDR3 is TGCAGCGTTGAGGGACAGGGGGCCTACAATGAGCAGTTCTTC.